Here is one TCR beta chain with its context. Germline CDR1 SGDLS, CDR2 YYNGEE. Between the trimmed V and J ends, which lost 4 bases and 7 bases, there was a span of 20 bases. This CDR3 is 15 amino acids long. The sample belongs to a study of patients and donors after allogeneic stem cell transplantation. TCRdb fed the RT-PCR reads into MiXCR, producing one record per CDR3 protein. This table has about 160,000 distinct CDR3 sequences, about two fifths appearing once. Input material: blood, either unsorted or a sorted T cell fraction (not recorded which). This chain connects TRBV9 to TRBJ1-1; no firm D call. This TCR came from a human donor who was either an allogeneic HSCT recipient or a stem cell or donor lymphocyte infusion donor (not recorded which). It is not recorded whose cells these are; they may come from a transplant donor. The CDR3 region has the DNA TGTGCCAGCAGCATCTTCCCGGGCAAGGTGAATGAAGCTTTCTTT. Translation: CASSIFPGKVNEAFF.